Presented here are 5 T cell receptor beta chains from one specimen sequenced in a study of EBV T-cell therapy then PD-1 blockade in nasopharyngeal carcinoma. The antigens of these receptors remain unknown. The data were produced by immunoSEQ multiplex PCR, yet TCRdb's version contains in-frame clones alone and is incomplete. Among 20,000 to 25,000 clones listed, around 82% were seen once. Treatment defined: AdE1-LMPpoly-expanded autologous EBV-specific T-cell therapy followed by anti-PD-1 nivolumab. Here the sequenced sample was CD8+ T cells from blood, taken at roughly day 61 from a patient whose treatment included autologous EBV-specific T cells and nivolumab. These receptors came from a middle-aged man with nasopharyngeal carcinoma.

This clone appeared a single time. The V call is TRBV15, the J call TRBJ1-1; 9 bases line up with TRBD1. V shed 0 bases and J 1 base; nucleotides not matched to a gene: 6. This CDR3 region has 17 residues. Germline values: CDR1 LNHNV, CDR2 YYDKDF (reference sequence). The CDR3 spells CATSRDSWGQGNTEAFF. The DNA for the CDR3 is TGTGCCACCAGCAGAGATTCTTGGGGACAGGGGAACACTGAAGCTTTCTTT.

CDR3 sequence: CASRPGQGPGGYTF. CDR3 sequence (DNA): TGTGCCAGCCGCCCAGGACAGGGGCCGGGTGGCTACACCTTC. The chain uses TRBV14 and TRBJ1-2; 9 nucleotides match TRBD1. The trim removed 8 bases at V and 7 bases at J, leaving 11 bases unmatched. The CDR3 runs 14 residues. Germline V gene data show CDR1 as SGHDN and CDR2 as FVKESK.

The V call is TRBV10-2, the J call TRBJ2-7, with TRBD1 as a possible D gene (6 bases). The CDR3 runs to 14 residues. V was trimmed by 0 bases and J by 2 bases, leaving 8 bases between them. The germline V gene has CDR1 WSHSY and CDR2 SAAADI. The CDR3 is CASSESWGPYEQYF. The CDR3 coding sequence is TGCGCCAGCAGTGAGTCGTGGGGGCCCTACGAGCAGTACTTC.

The gene calls are TRBV6-5 and TRBJ2-5; a possible D gene is TRBD1 (6 bases). The CDR3 runs to 14 residues. Germline CDR1 MNHEY, CDR2 SVGAGI. Trimming shortened V by 6 bases and J by 1 base, and 12 bases separated the two germline ends. The CDR3 sequence is CASRPQGFQETQYF. The CDR3 nucleotides read TGTGCCAGCAGACCACAGGGATTCCAAGAGACCCAGTACTTC.

V and J are TRBV2 and TRBJ1-5, with D possibly TRBD1 on 6 matching bases. Trimming cost V 5 bases and J 5 bases, with 16 bases left between them. Germline CDR1 SNHLY, CDR2 FYNNEI. The CDR3 contains 15 residues. In DNA form, the CDR3 reads TGTGCCAGCAGTCGGGACACAGGTACTCATCAGCCCCAGCATTTT. As protein: CASSRDTGTHQPQHF.